A single sample is the source of the 5 T cell receptor beta chains below, sequenced in a study of cytomegalovirus exposure and HLA in healthy donors. Researchers ran the PCR with 60 Vbeta and 13 Jbeta primers. Only in-frame clones appear in the TCRdb table, and some are missing; sequencing was by immunoSEQ multiplex PCR. The table has some 130,000 clones, under 85% seen once. Sequenced sample: PBMCs. These receptors were collected from a male donor in good health and CMV-seropositive.

This rearrangement joins TRBV4-2 to TRBJ2-7; TRBD1 matches at 12 bases. The CDR3 is made up of 18 amino acids. Trimming cost V 0 bases and J 2 bases; bases outside gene matches: 8. CDR1 is LGHNA and CDR2 is YNFKEQ in the germline V gene. For the CDR3, the DNA is TGTGCCAGCAGCCAAGAGATTCCGGGACAGGGGGCAGCCTACGAGCAGTACTTC. Protein product: CASSQEIPGQGAAYEQYF.

This clone showed up just a few times. One end of the junction fails to match germline, which may point to a read error. The chain joins TRBV28 to TRBJ1-2; the match to TRBD1 covers 7 bases. The CDR3 is made up of 13 amino acids. Germline V gene data show CDR1 as MDHEN and CDR2 as SYDVKM. The CDR3 loop is CASSGQVDYGHTF. CDR3 DNA: TGTGCCAGCAGTGGACAGGTGGACTATGGCCACACCTTC.

The genes are TRBV15 and TRBJ2-2, with D maybe TRBD1 (6 bases). The V end was cut by 0 bases, the J end by 9 bases, with 14 bases between. Germline CDR1 is LNHNV and CDR2 is YYDKDF (reference sequence). This CDR3 region has 15 residues. DNA of the CDR3: TGTGCCACCAGCAGAGATAGGACAGACGGACGGGAGCTGTTTTTT. Amino acid sequence: CATSRDRTDGRELFF.

This clone was observed a single time. The DNA is left out, because the CDR3 cannot be placed on it with certainty; the CDR3 is given as TCRdb lists it. The chain carries TRBV30 and TRBJ1-2; the table's D call TRBD1 went unverified against the DNA. The length of the CDR3 is 11 amino acids, counting both ends. CDR1 GTSNPN and CDR2 SVGIG come from the germline V gene (reference sequence). CDR3 sequence: CAWGVGTAPTF.

The rearrangement uses TRBV18 and TRBJ1-2; 7 positions agree with TRBD1. V dropped 3 bases and J dropped 6; count of bases not matched to a gene: 4. Germline V gene data show CDR1 as KGHSH and CDR2 as LQKENI. The CDR3 totals 13 residues. The DNA of the CDR3 is TGTGCCAGCTCACCTGACAGGGAAAATGGCTACACCTTC. The encoded protein is CASSPDRENGYTF.